This T cell receptor beta chain comes out of a study of T cell repertoires in cytomegalovirus infection. Germline CDR1 reads DFQATT; CDR2 reads SNEGSKA (reference sequence). CDR3 size: 12 residues. V lost 1 base to trimming and J lost 9 bases, with 13 bases between them. General observations from the study: Summed frequency of shared TCR beta families picked out CMV carriers who also had the relevant HLA.

Each CDR3 protein gets one entry after TCRdb re-called the reads with MiXCR. The repertoire consists of about 470,000 distinct CDR3 sequences, with roughly 43% occurring once and the leading ten covering roughly two fifths. This clonotype was observed a few times. Its matching antigen is unknown. The specimen was cultured PBMCs, collected from culture after CMV antigen stimulation. The clonotype comes from a human donor in good health (CMV status not recorded). Some clones in this sample may be carry-over from other donors' samples. The chain combines TRBV20-1 with TRBJ2-7, with D tentatively TRBD1 (6 bases). The CDR3 here is CSARAPAGVQYF. The CDR3 nucleotides read TGCAGTGCTAGAGCACCAGCAGGGGTGCAGTACTTC.